The TCR beta chain described here comes from a study of T-cell reconstitution after alpha-beta-depleted transplantation in children. Regarding the study as a whole: The study traced high day-60 TCRbeta diversity in some patients to surviving recipient T cells and thymic progenitors. Once a year had passed after transplant, T-cell counts and diversity came mostly from newly produced T cells. The origin of alpha-beta T cells about two months after transplant was reportedly several hundred expanded graft clones.

This sample's TCRbeta library carried unique molecular identifier barcodes. MiXCR, applied by TCRdb to the PCR reads, yields one record per CDR3 protein. This sample has 580,000 or so distinct CDR3 sequences; under 25% occur once, and the top ten carry about 14%. This clonotype was observed a few times. Its antigen is still unknown. Trimming shortened V by 4 bases and J by 7 bases, and 11 bases separated the two germline ends. The length of the CDR3 is 13 residues. Germline assignment: CDR1 MGHDK and CDR2 SYGVNS. The sample here was PBMCs, mostly from graft donor cells, taken 360 days after TCRalphabeta/CD19-depleted stem cell transplant. The sequence derives from a boy younger than two who had a stem cell transplant for acute myeloid leukemia, so the T cells may come from the graft donor. V gene TRBV25-1 combines with J gene TRBJ2-1; TRBD2 might be the D (5 bases). The CDR3 DNA follows: TGTGCCAGCAGTGTCCACGGCGGGAATGAGCAGTTCTTC. Amino acid sequence: CASSVHGGNEQFF.